Listed below are T cell receptor beta chains from one sample, sequenced in a study of T-cell memory formation after mild COVID-19. In TCRdb, the 5' RACE reads were re-called with MiXCR into one record per CDR3 protein. The table has 92,000 or so distinct CDR3 sequences, more than 10% seen once. The specimen was PBMCs or a T cell subset sorted from them (not recorded which). Receptors were obtained from an adult woman who had mild COVID-19 (a few samples of this study predate the infection). Cell type and time point are not known. Each CDR3 is given with its conserved first and last residue. A D gene is named only where the DNA matches it firmly. Rows may omit the clone size; those that give it use once, few, many or a size class.

j_call	d_call	v_call	clone_size	cdr3_aa	cdr3_nt
TRBJ2-2	NA	TRBV5-1	NA	CASRGELELFF	TGCGCCAGCAGAGGCGAGTTGGAGCTGTTTTTT
TRBJ2-7	TRBD1	TRBV27	few	CASSPQGAAYEQYF	TGTGCCAGCAGCCCACAGGGGGCTGCCTACGAGCAGTACTTC
TRBJ2-7	TRBD1	TRBV5-6	NA	CASSWGTGSYEQYF	TGTGCCAGCAGCTGGGGGACAGGGTCCTACGAGCAGTACTTC
TRBJ1-2	NA	TRBV30	NA	CAWSVSPTGFDGYTF	TGTGCCTGGAGTGTATCCCCTACAGGGTTCGATGGCTACACCTTC
TRBJ1-4	NA	TRBV19	few	CASSISHSTNEKLFF	TGTGCCAGTAGTATCTCGCATTCAACTAATGAAAAACTGTTTTTT
TRBJ2-1	TRBD2	TRBV29-1	few	CSVATSGVGDEQFF	TGCAGCGTGGCGACTAGCGGGGTTGGGGATGAGCAGTTCTTC
TRBJ2-7	NA	TRBV3-1	NA	CASSPRAGERLYEQYF	TGTGCCAGCAGCCCCCGGGCCGGGGAAAGGCTCTACGAGCAGTACTTC
TRBJ2-7	NA	TRBV4-2	few	CASSQTGIGKDSYEQYF	TGTGCCAGCAGCCAAACTGGAATAGGGAAGGACTCCTACGAGCAGTACTTC
TRBJ2-1	TRBD2	TRBV5-6	NA	CASSEDVAGGPGNEQFF	TGTGCCAGCAGCGAAGACGTGGCGGGAGGGCCGGGCAATGAGCAGTTCTTC
TRBJ2-5	TRBD2	TRBV12-3/TRBV12-4	NA	CASSTLAGVGETQYF	TGTGCCAGCAGTACACTAGCGGGGGTTGGAGAGACCCAGTACTTC
TRBJ2-2	NA	TRBV27	few	CASSFRLARGAGELFF	TGTGCCAGCAGTTTTCGGCTAGCGAGAGGGGCCGGGGAGCTGTTTTTT
TRBJ2-5	NA	TRBV9	NA	CASSVAAWKGETQYF	TGTGCCAGCAGCGTAGCCGCTTGGAAGGGAGAGACCCAGTACTTC
TRBJ2-3	TRBD1	TRBV5-6	few	CASSSGQGKTDTQYF	TGTGCCAGCAGCTCCGGACAGGGGAAAACAGATACGCAGTATTTT
TRBJ2-7	NA	TRBV2	NA	CASSTRGSYEQYF	TGTGCCAGCAGCACTAGGGGGTCCTACGAGCAGTACTTC
TRBJ2-1	NA	TRBV7-9	many	CASSLLTGFGDEQFF	TGTGCCAGCAGCCTACTCACAGGGTTCGGGGATGAGCAGTTCTTC
TRBJ2-7	NA	TRBV5-1	NA	CASSSGTLGIDEQYF	TGCGCCAGCAGCTCCGGGACCCTAGGTATCGACGAGCAGTACTTC
TRBJ1-5	NA	TRBV3-1	NA	CASSQTTVSQPQHF	TGTGCCAGCAGCCAAACAACAGTCAGTCAGCCCCAGCATTTT
TRBJ1-3	TRBD1	TRBV7-8	once	CASSKDRAYSGNTIYF	TGTGCCAGCAGCAAGGACAGGGCTTATTCTGGAAACACCATATATTTT
TRBJ1-1	NA	TRBV4-1	NA	CASSQGVSHTEAFF	TGCGCCAGCAGCCAGGGTGTGTCTCACACTGAAGCTTTCTTT
TRBJ2-7	NA	TRBV12-3/TRBV12-4	few	CASSLALGRAYEQYF	TGTGCCAGCAGTTTAGCGCTTGGACGGGCCTACGAGCAGTACTTC
TRBJ1-2	TRBD1	TRBV12-3/TRBV12-4	NA	CASRNRTGVAIYGYTF	TGTGCCAGCAGAAATCGGACAGGTGTCGCTATCTATGGCTACACCTTC